This entry lists 27 T cell receptor beta chains sequenced from one sample in a study of technical replicates of blood from several donors. The assay was immunoSEQ multiplex PCR, and TCRdb's table has in-frame clones only and misses some. The table records 80,000 or so clones, around 94% of them present only once. The source material was T cells isolated from PBMCs. Every receptor here comes from a human donor in good health.

The genes are TRBV5-4 and TRBJ2-1, with 12 bases lining up with TRBD2. Germline V gene lookup returns CDR1 SGHNT and CDR2 YYREEE (reference sequence). The CDR3 spans 15 residues. V was pared by 1 base and J by 9 bases, with 5 bases of the junction left unmatched. The CDR3 DNA sequence: TGTGCCAGCAGCTTGCGACTAGCGGGAGCGAGTGAGCAGTTCTTC. Residues: CASSLRLAGASEQFF.

The V and J genes are TRBV2 and TRBJ2-3; TRBD2 agrees at 11 bases. Trimming at V came to 11 bases and at J to 2 bases, leaving 12 bases not matched to a gene. The CDR3 sequence is 16 residues long. The germline CDR1 and CDR2 sequences are SNHLY and FYNNEI. CDR3 residues: CAGSSGLAVITDTQYF. The CDR3 DNA sequence: TGTGCCGGGTCATCGGGACTAGCGGTAATCACAGATACGCAGTATTTT.

This chain uses TRBV9 with TRBJ2-3; TRBD1 aligns across 8 bases. The germline gives CDR1 SGDLS, CDR2 YYNGEE. J lost 4 bases, V lost 0 bases, and 4 bases had no gene match. This CDR3 comprises 15 residues. The CDR3 protein is CASSVGQGASDTQYF. DNA for the CDR3: TGTGCCAGCAGCGTAGGGCAGGGGGCTTCAGATACGCAGTATTTT.

The J gene is TRBJ2-2, the V gene TRBV19, with 7 bases identical to TRBD1. The junction had 6 bases not matched to a gene; V was cut back by 5 bases and J by 3 bases. The CDR3 runs to 15 residues. Looked up from germline, CDR1 is LNHDA and CDR2 is SQIVND (reference sequence). CDR3 DNA: TGTGCCAGTAGTTTTGGACAGGCGTACACCGGGGAGCTGTTTTTT. This translates into CASSFGQAYTGELFF.

V usage is TRBV5-1 and J usage is TRBJ1-2; TRBD1 aligns across 9 bases. The CDR3 has 14 amino acids. V gave up 0 bases and J gave up 6 bases; unmatched junction bases: 3. Germline CDR1 reads SGHRS; CDR2 reads YFSETQ. In DNA form, the CDR3 reads TGCGCCAGCAGCTTGGATACAGGGGGCCATGGCTACACCTTC. Its translation: CASSLDTGGHGYTF.

The V gene is TRBV10-3, the J gene TRBJ1-1; D is unclear. From germline, CDR1 is ENHRY and CDR2 SYGVKD. V lost 4 bases, J lost 3 bases, and 9 bases lay in between. CDR3 length: 13 amino acids. The CDR3 protein is CAISVGWDTEAFF. CDR3 nucleotides: TGTGCCATCAGTGTGGGCTGGGACACTGAAGCTTTCTTT.

The chain couples TRBV5-1 to TRBJ2-7; the D gene is possibly TRBD2 (6 bases). V was clipped by 4 bases and J by 7 bases, with 12 bases between them. Germline CDR1 SGHRS, CDR2 YFSETQ. This CDR3 spans 12 amino acids. The CDR3 DNA is TGCGCCAGCAGCATCCAGGAGGGGGAGCAGTACTTC. It is translated as CASSIQEGEQYF.

The chain couples TRBV7-9 to TRBJ1-5; tentative D call: TRBD1 (5 bases). The germline V gene encodes CDR1 SEHNR and CDR2 FQNEAQ (reference sequence). This CDR3 comprises 16 residues. Between the trimmed V and J ends, which lost 3 bases and 6 bases, there was a span of 18 bases. CDR3 in amino acids: CASSFIAGILSQPQHF. The CDR3 region has the DNA TGTGCCAGCAGCTTTATAGCAGGGATCCTCAGTCAGCCCCAGCATTTT.

The V gene is TRBV6-6, the J gene TRBJ1-2; no firm D call. The CDR3 spans 11 residues. Germline-derived CDR1 and CDR2 are MNHNY and SVGAGI (reference sequence). Trimming stripped 10 bases from V and 8 bases from J, with 14 bases between. The DNA of the CDR3 is TGTGCCACCCAGTCCTACGGGGGCTACACCTTC. Amino acids: CATQSYGGYTF.

The V and J genes are TRBV6-6 and TRBJ1-2; D is perhaps TRBD1 (6 bases). This CDR3 is 14 amino acids long. The V end was cut by 8 bases, the J end by 1 base, with 14 bases between. From germline, CDR1 is MNHNY and CDR2 SVGAGI (reference sequence). The CDR3 is CASHGTPNNYGYTF. Here the CDR3 DNA reads TGTGCCAGCCACGGGACACCAAATAACTATGGCTACACCTTC.

The rearrangement links TRBV7-9 to TRBJ1-2; D gene ambiguous. Germline CDR1 SEHNR, CDR2 FQNEAQ (reference sequence). The ends were cut back, 5 bases at V and 0 bases at J, with 13 bases in the middle. The CDR3 is made up of 15 amino acids. CDR3 DNA: TGTGCCAGCAGCGCGCTTTTCATTACTAACTATGGCTACACCTTC. Protein sequence: CASSALFITNYGYTF.

The gene calls are TRBV6-1 and TRBJ1-1; no firm D call. This CDR3 contains 14 residues. Per germline, CDR1 MNHNS and CDR2 SASEGT. The ends were cut back, 6 bases at V and 11 bases at J, with 22 bases in the middle. CDR3 nucleotides: TGTGCCAGCAGGCAGATCAGAAAGAACCTACAGGCTTTCTTT. Translating it yields CASRQIRKNLQAFF.

The rearrangement links TRBV6-4 to TRBJ1-1; unclear D gene. This CDR3 contains 13 residues. The germline V and J ends were trimmed by 8 bases and 1 base, with 11 bases remaining between them. The germline gives CDR1 MRHNA, CDR2 SNTAGT. CDR3 nucleotide sequence: TGTGCCAGCGCCTATACAGAGAACACTGAAGCTTTCTTT. Its protein is CASAYTENTEAFF.

This clone was detected once. The chain links TRBV2 to TRBJ1-1, with a weak D call TRBD1 (6 bases). CDR1 and CDR2 from the germline V gene are SNHLY and FYNNEI. Trimming shortened V by 2 bases and J by 5 bases, and 21 bases separated the two germline ends. This CDR3 region has 17 residues. CDR3 nucleotide sequence: TGTGCCAGCAGTGAATCTGAGGGGACAATCGTGGGGACTGAAGCTTTCTTT. Protein product: CASSESEGTIVGTEAFF.

The V call is TRBV9, the J call TRBJ2-7; D perhaps matches TRBD1 (6 bases). This CDR3 region has 14 residues. Germline V gives CDR1 SGDLS, CDR2 YYNGEE. V shed 4 bases and J shed 7 bases, with 18 bases lying between them. CDR3 sequence reads: CASSRQDALREQYF. The DNA for the CDR3 is TGTGCCAGCAGCCGACAGGACGCCCTACGGGAGCAGTACTTC.

The V call is TRBV5-6, the J call TRBJ2-7, with D possibly being TRBD1 (5 bases). There are 15 residues in the CDR3. Germline V CDR1 and CDR2: SGHDT, YYEEEE. V was shortened by 4 bases and J by 3 bases, with 17 bases between the two germline ends. CDR3 sequence: CASSRIQGKLYEQYF. The CDR3, as DNA: TGTGCCAGCAGCAGGATCCAGGGAAAACTCTACGAGCAGTACTTC.

CDR3 sequence: CASSLARLVIYEQYF. DNA of the CDR3: TGTGCCAGCAGCTTAGCCCGACTAGTGATCTACGAGCAGTACTTC. The genes are TRBV7-2 and TRBJ2-7; TRBD2 is a possible D gene (6 bases). The CDR3 is made up of 15 amino acids. V lost 0 bases and J lost 3, with 12 bases in between. Germline V gene sequence: CDR1 SGHTA, CDR2 FQGNSA.

This chain links TRBV2 with TRBJ2-1; 8 bases match TRBD1. The trim removed 6 bases at V and 8 bases at J, leaving 9 bases unmatched. This CDR3 contains 14 residues. Looked up from germline, CDR1 is SNHLY and CDR2 is FYNNEI. The DNA for the CDR3 is TGTGCCAGCAGACCCGGACAGGGTGAACATGAGCAGTTCTTC. This encodes CASRPGQGEHEQFF. Together with reference TRBV2 and TRBJ2-1, the CDR3 gives the full variable domain: EPEVTQTPSHQVTQMGQEVILRCVPISNHLYFYWYRQILGQKVEFLVSFYNNEISEKSEIFDDQFSVERPDGSNFTLKIRSTKLEDSAMYFCASRPGQGEHEQFFGPGTRLTVL.

The chain carries TRBV29-1 and TRBJ2-1; TRBD2 agrees at 9 bases. The ends lost 6 bases at V and 1 base at J; junction bases unmatched: 16. Per the germline V gene, CDR1 is SQVTM and CDR2 is ANQGSEA. This CDR3 spans 18 amino acids. The CDR3 protein is CSVVEGGAGGRSYNEQFF. The CDR3 DNA reads TGCAGCGTAGTTGAAGGAGGAGCGGGAGGTCGATCCTACAATGAGCAGTTCTTC.

This clone has just one count. The rearrangement uses TRBV5-1 and TRBJ2-1; TRBD2 is a possible D gene (6 bases). From germline, CDR1 is SGHRS and CDR2 YFSETQ. The V end was cut by 7 bases, the J end by 2 bases, with 16 bases between. This CDR3 comprises 15 residues. In DNA, the CDR3 is TGCGCCAGCGGCGTGGGAGGAGGGACCTACAATGAGCAGTTCTTC. This encodes CASGVGGGTYNEQFF.

J is TRBJ1-1 and V is TRBV28; weak D call: TRBD1 (6 bases). Germline values: CDR1 MDHEN, CDR2 SYDVKM. The CDR3 has 12 amino acids. V lost 1 base and J lost 11, with 11 bases in between. The CDR3 reads CASSLFGQGAFF. The CDR3 DNA reads TGTGCCAGCAGTTTATTTGGGCAGGGGGCTTTCTTT.

The chain combines TRBV19 with TRBJ1-4; D remains unclear. Looked up from germline, CDR1 is LNHDA and CDR2 is SQIVND (reference sequence). This CDR3 spans 14 amino acids. With 3 bases removed from V and 7 bases from J, the gap between germline ends came to 12 bases. In DNA, the CDR3 is TGTGCCAGTAGTATCAGGCCGGGAGGTGAAAAACTGTTTTTT. It encodes CASSIRPGGEKLFF.

The chain uses TRBV5-8 and TRBJ2-1; 8 nucleotides align to TRBD1. Germline CDR1 SGHTS, CDR2 YDEGEE. The CDR3 is 17 residues long. J gave up 7 bases and V 1 base, and 13 bases lay outside the gene matches. This chain's CDR3 is CASSLMFGTGDENEQFF. CDR3 sequence (DNA): TGTGCCAGCAGCTTGATGTTCGGGACAGGTGACGAAAATGAGCAGTTCTTC.

This sequence joins TRBV6-1 and TRBJ1-3, with unresolved D. This CDR3 comprises 15 residues. The germline V gene encodes CDR1 MNHNS and CDR2 SASEGT. Between the trimmed V and J ends, which lost 5 bases and 8 bases, there was a span of 19 bases. This chain's CDR3 is CASSLEDARRDTIYF. As DNA, the CDR3 is TGTGCCAGCAGTCTAGAAGACGCCCGGCGCGACACCATATATTTT.

This sequence joins TRBV19 and TRBJ2-1; 11 bases line up with TRBD1. The germline gives CDR1 LNHDA, CDR2 SQIVND (reference sequence). J was trimmed by 3 bases and V by 6 bases; bases with no gene match: 4. The CDR3 has 15 residues. The CDR3 region is CASSPGQGVYNEQFF. CDR3 nucleotide sequence: TGTGCCAGTAGCCCGGGACAGGGGGTCTACAATGAGCAGTTCTTC.

V usage is TRBV14 and J usage is TRBJ2-7; 10 bases line up with TRBD2. The CDR3 sequence is 16 residues long. Germline V gene lookup returns CDR1 SGHDN and CDR2 FVKESK. Unmatched junction bases numbered 8, after V lost 4 bases and J lost 2 bases. This CDR3 reads CASSLGLAFTAYEQYF. The CDR3 bases are TGTGCCAGCAGCCTGGGACTAGCGTTTACTGCCTACGAGCAGTACTTC.

The V gene is TRBV7-9, the J gene TRBJ2-1; D call uncertain. V lost 1 base and J lost 6, with 4 bases in between. The CDR3 has 12 residues. Germline V gene data show CDR1 as SEHNR and CDR2 as FQNEAQ (reference sequence). CDR3 coding DNA: TGTGCCAGCAGCTTAGTGAGCAATGAGCAGTTCTTC. Its translation: CASSLVSNEQFF.